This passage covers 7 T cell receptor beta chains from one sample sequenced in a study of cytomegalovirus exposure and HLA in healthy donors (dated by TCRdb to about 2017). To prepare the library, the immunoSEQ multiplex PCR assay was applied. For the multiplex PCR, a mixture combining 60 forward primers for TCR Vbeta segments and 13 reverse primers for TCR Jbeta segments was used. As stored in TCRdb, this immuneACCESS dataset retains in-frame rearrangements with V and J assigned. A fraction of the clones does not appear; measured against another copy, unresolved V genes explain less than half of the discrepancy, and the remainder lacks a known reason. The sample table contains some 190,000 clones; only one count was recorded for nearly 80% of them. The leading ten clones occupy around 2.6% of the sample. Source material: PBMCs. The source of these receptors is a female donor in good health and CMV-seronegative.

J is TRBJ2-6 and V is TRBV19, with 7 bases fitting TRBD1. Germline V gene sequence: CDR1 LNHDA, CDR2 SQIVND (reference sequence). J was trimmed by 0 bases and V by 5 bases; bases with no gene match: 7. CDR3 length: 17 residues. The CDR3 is CASSSNRGVSGANVLTF. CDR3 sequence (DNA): TGTGCCAGTAGTTCTAACAGGGGCGTCTCTGGGGCCAACGTCCTGACTTTC.

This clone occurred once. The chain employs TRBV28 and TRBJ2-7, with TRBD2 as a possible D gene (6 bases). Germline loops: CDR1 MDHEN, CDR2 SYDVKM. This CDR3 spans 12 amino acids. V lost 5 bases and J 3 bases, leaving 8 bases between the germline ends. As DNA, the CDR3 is TGTGCCAGCAGTGTGGGACTCTACGAGCAGTACTTC. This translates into CASSVGLYEQYF. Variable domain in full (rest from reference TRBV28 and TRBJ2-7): DVKVTQSSRYLVKRTGEKVFLECVQDMDHENMFWYRQDPGLGLRLIYFSYDVKMKEKGDIPEGYSVSREKKERFSLILESASTNQTSMYLCASSVGLYEQYFGPGTRLTVT.

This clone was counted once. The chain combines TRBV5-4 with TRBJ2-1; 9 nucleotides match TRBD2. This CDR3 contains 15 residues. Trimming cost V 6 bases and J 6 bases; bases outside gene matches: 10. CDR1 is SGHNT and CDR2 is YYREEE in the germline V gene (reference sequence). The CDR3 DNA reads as TGTGCCAGCACCAAGCGGGAGGCCATATCCAATGAGCAGTTCTTC. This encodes CASTKREAISNEQFF.

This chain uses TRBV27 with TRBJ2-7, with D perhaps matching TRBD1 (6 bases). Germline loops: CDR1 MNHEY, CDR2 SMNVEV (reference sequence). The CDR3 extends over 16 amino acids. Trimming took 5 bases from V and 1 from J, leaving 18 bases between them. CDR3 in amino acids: CASSTSAGTLSYEQYF. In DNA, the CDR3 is TGTGCCAGCAGTACAAGCGCCGGGACATTGTCCTACGAGCAGTACTTC.

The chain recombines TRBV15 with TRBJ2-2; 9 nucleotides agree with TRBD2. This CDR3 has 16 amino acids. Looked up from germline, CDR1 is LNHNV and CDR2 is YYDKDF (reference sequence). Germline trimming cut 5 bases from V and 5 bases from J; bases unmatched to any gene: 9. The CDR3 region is CATSELAGSSTGELFF. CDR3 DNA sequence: TGTGCCACCAGCGAACTAGCGGGTAGTTCGACCGGGGAGCTGTTTTTT.

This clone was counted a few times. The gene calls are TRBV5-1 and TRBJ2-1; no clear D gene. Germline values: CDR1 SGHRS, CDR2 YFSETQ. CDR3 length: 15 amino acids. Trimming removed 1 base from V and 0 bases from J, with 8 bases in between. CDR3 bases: TGCGCCAGCAGCTTGTATCCCGGCTCCTACAATGAGCAGTTCTTC. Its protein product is CASSLYPGSYNEQFF. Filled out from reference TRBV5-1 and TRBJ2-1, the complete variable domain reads KAGVTQTPRYLIKTRGQQVTLSCSPISGHRSVSWYQQTPGQGLQFLFEYFSETQRNKGNFPGRFSGRQFSNSRSEMNVSTLELGDSALYLCASSLYPGSYNEQFFGPGTRLTVL.

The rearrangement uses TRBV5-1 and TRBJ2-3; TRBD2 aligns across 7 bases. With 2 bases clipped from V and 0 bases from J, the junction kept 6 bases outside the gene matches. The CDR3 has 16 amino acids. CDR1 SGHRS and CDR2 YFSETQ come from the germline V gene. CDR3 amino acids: CASSFQSGVSTDTQYF. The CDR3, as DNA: TGCGCCAGCAGCTTTCAAAGCGGGGTTAGCACAGATACGCAGTATTTT. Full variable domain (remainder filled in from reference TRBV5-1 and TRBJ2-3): KAGVTQTPRYLIKTRGQQVTLSCSPISGHRSVSWYQQTPGQGLQFLFEYFSETQRNKGNFPGRFSGRQFSNSRSEMNVSTLELGDSALYLCASSFQSGVSTDTQYFGPGTRLTVL.